This T cell receptor (beta chain) appears in the sequencing data of a study of blood T cell repertoires in COVID-19. Study as a whole: The United States, Italy and Spain were the sources of the acute and convalescent COVID-19 samples. The analysed material was cDNA or gDNA that came from T cells, B-cell-depleted T cells, or PBMCs.

Original methodology: The authors estimated nucleated cell counts from reference gene primer amplification. Only in-frame clones appear in the TCRdb table, and some are missing; sequencing was by immunoSEQ multiplex PCR. V and J calls and clone size are copied from that table; D and trimming were computed from the DNA. The sample contains about 14,000 clones, around 73% of which appear only once. The germline V gene encodes CDR1 SEHNR and CDR2 FQNEAQ (reference sequence). CDR3 length: 13 residues. Trimming took off 5 bases at V and 8 bases at J, with 12 bases between the two ends. The rearrangement links TRBV7-9 to TRBJ1-4; a weak D match, TRBD1 (5 bases). This TCR was recovered from a boy aged 2 to 9 with active or convalescent COVID-19. The sequencing sample was made of peripheral blood. The CDR3 DNA is TGTGCCAGCAGCGCAGGGATTAAGGAAAAACTGTTTTTT. Its translation is CASSAGIKEKLFF.